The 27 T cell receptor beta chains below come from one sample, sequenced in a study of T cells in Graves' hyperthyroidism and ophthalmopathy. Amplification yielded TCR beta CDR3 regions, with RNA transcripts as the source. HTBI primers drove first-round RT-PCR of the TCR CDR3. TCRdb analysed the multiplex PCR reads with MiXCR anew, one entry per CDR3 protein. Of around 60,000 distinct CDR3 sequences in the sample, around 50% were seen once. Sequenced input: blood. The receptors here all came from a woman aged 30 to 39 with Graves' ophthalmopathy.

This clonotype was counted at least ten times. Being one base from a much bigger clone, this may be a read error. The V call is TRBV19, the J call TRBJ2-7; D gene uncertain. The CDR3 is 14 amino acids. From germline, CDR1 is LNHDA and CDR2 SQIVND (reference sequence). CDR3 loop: CASRRRDMSYKQYF. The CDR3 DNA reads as TGTGCCAGTAGGAGGAGAGACATGTCCTACAAGCAGTACTTC. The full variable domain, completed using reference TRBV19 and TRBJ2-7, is DGGITQSPKYLFRKEGQNVTLSCEQNLNHDAMYWYRQDPGQGLRLIYYSQIVNDFQKGDIAEGYSVSREKKESFPLTVTSAQKNPTAFYLCASRRRDMSYKQYFGPGTRLTVT.

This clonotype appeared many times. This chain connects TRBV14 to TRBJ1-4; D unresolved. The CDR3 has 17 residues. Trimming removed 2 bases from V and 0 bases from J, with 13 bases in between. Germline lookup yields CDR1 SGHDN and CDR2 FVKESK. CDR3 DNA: TGTGCCAGCAGCCAACTCCCTTCCTGGGCAACTAATGAAAAACTGTTTTTT. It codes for CASSQLPSWATNEKLFF.

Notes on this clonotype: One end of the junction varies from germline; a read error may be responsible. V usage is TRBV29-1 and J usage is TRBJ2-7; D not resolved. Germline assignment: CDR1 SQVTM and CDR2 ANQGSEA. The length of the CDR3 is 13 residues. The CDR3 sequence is CSVESKSSYKQYF. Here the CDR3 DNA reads TGCAGCGTTGAATCTAAATCGAGCTACAAGCAGTACTTC.

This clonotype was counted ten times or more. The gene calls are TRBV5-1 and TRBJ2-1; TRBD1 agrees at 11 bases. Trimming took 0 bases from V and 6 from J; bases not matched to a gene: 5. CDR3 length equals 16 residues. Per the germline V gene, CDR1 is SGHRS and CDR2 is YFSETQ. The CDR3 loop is CASSLEGQGAFNEQFF. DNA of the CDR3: TGCGCCAGCAGCTTGGAAGGACAGGGGGCGTTCAATGAGCAGTTCTTC. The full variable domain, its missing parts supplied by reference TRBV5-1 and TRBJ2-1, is KAGVTQTPRYLIKTRGQQVTLSCSPISGHRSVSWYQQTPGQGLQFLFEYFSETQRNKGNFPGRFSGRQFSNSRSEMNVSTLELGDSALYLCASSLEGQGAFNEQFFGPGTRLTVL.

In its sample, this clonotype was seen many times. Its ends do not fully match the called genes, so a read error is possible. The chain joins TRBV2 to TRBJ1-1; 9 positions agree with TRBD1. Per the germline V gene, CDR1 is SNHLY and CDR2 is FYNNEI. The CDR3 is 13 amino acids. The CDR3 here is CASREDRGTEAFF. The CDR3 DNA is TGTGCCAGCAGGGAAGACAGGGGGACTGAAGCTTTCTTT.

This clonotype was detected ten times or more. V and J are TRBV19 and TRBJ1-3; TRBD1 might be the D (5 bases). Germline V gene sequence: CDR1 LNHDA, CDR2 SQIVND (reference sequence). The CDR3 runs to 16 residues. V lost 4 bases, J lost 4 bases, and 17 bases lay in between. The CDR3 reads CASSTIQGSSGNTIYF. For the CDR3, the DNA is TGTGCCAGTAGTACTATTCAGGGATCGTCCGGAAACACCATATATTTT. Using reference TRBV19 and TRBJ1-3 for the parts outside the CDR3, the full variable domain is DGGITQSPKYLFRKEGQNVTLSCEQNLNHDAMYWYRQDPGQGLRLIYYSQIVNDFQKGDIAEGYSVSREKKESFPLTVTSAQKNPTAFYLCASSTIQGSSGNTIYFGEGSWLTVV.

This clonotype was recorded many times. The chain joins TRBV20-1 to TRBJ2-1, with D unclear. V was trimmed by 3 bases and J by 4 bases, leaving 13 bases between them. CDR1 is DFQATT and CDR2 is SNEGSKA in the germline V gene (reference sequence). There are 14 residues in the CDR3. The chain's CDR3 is CSASDSTGYNEQFF. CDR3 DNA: TGCAGTGCTAGTGACTCGACTGGGTACAATGAGCAGTTCTTC.

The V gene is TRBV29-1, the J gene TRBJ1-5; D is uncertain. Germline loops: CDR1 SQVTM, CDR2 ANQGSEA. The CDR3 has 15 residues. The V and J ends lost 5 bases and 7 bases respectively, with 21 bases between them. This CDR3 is CSVQTSGKGDQPQHF. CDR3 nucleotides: TGCAGCGTTCAGACTAGCGGGAAGGGCGACCAGCCCCAGCATTTT.

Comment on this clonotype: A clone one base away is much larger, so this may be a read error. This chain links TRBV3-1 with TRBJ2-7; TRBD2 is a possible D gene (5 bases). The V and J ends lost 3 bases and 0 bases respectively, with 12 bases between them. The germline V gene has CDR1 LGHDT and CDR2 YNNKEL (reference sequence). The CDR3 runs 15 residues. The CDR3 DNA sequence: TGTGCCAGCAGCCATGGCGGGCCAAGCTCCTACGAGCAGTACTTC. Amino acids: CASSHGGPSSYEQYF.

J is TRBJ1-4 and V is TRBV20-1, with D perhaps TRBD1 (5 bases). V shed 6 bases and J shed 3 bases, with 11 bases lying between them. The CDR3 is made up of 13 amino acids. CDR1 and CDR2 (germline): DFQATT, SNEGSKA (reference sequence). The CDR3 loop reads CSAAQGSNEKLFF. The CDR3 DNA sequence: TGCAGTGCCGCCCAGGGTTCTAATGAAAAACTGTTTTTT.

The CDR3 loop reads CAIGLAGGLTDFF. DNA of the CDR3: TGTGCCATCGGACTAGCGGGAGGGCTTACTGATTTCTTC. The chain uses TRBV10-3 and TRBJ2-1; 15 bases are a match to TRBD2. V lost 8 bases and J lost 16; bases outside the gene matches: 9. The CDR3 runs 13 residues. In germline, CDR1 is ENHRY, CDR2 SYGVKD.

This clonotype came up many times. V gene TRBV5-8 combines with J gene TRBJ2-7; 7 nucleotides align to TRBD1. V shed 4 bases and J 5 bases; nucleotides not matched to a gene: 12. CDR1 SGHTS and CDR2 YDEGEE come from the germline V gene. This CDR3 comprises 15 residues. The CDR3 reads CASSPAGTAYDEQYF. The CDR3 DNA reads TGTGCCAGCAGCCCGGCCGGGACAGCGTACGACGAGCAGTACTTC.

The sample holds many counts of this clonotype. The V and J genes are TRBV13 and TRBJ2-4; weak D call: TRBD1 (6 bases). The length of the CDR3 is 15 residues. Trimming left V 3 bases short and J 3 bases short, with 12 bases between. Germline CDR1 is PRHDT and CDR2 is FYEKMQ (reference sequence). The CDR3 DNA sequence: TGTGCCAGCAGCTTGGGCAGGGGTGGCAAAAACATTCAGTACTTC. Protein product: CASSLGRGGKNIQYF. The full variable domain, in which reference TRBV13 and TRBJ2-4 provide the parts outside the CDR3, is AAGVIQSPRHLIKEKRETATLKCYPIPRHDTVYWYQQGPGQDPQFLISFYEKMQSDKGSIPDRFSAQQFSDYHSELNMSSLELGDSALYFCASSLGRGGKNIQYFGAGTRLSVL.

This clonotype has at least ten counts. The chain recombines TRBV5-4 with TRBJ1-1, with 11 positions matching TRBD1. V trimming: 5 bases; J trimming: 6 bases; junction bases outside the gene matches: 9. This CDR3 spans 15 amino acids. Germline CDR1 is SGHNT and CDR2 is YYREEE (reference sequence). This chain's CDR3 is CASSSGTGGVPEAFF. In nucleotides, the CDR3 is TGTGCCAGCAGTTCCGGGACAGGGGGGGTTCCTGAAGCTTTCTTT.

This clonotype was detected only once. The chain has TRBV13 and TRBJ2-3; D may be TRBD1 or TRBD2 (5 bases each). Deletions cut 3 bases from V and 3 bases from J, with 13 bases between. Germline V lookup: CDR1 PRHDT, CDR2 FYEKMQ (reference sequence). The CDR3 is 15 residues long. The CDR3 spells CASSFYRGVTDTQYF. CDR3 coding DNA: TGTGCCAGCAGCTTCTATCGAGGGGTAACAGATACGCAGTATTTT.

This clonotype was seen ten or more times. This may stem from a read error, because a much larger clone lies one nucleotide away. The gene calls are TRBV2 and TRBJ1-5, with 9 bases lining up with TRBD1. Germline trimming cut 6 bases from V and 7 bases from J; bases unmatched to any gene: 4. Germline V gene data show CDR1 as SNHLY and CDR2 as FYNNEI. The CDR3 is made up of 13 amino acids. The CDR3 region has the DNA TGTGCCAGCAGAAGGACAGGGGTACAGCCCCAGCATTTT. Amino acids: CASRRTGVQPQHF.

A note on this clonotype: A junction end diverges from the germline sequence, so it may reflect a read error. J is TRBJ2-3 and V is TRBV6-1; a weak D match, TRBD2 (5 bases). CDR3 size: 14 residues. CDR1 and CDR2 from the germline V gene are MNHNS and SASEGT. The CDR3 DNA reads TGTGCTAGCAGTGAAAGTAGCGACACAGATACGCAGTATTTT. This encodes CASSESSDTDTQYF.

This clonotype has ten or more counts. The CDR3 DNA reads TGTGCCAGCAGTTTCGGACAGGTGAGAGGCTACACCTTC. It translates to CASSFGQVRGYTF. The chain links TRBV28 to TRBJ1-2; 7 positions match TRBD1. CDR3 length: 13 residues. V lost 3 bases to trimming and J lost 8 bases; unmatched junction nucleotides: 6. Germline V lookup: CDR1 MDHEN, CDR2 SYDVKM.

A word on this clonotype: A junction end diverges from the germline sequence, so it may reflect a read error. CDR3 bases: TGCGCCAGGAGCCAAGAGAATAGGGGGCGTAATGAGCAGTTCTTC. Protein product: CARSQENRGRNEQFF. This sequence joins TRBV7-9 and TRBJ2-1, with 7 bases matching TRBD1. From germline, CDR1 is SEHNR and CDR2 FQNEAQ (reference sequence). This CDR3 has 15 amino acids.

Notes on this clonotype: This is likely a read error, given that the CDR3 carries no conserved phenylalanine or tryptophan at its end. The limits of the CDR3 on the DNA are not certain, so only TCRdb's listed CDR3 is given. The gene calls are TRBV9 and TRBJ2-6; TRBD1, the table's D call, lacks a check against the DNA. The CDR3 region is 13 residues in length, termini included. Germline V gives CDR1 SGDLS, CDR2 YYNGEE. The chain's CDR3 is CASSVVGVGSSNT.

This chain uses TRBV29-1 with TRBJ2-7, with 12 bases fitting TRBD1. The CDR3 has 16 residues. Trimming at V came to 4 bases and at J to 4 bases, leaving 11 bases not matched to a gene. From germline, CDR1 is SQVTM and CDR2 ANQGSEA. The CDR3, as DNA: TGCAGCGTTGCCCTGGTGGGGACAGGGGGCGGGTACGAGCAGTACTTC. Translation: CSVALVGTGGGYEQYF.

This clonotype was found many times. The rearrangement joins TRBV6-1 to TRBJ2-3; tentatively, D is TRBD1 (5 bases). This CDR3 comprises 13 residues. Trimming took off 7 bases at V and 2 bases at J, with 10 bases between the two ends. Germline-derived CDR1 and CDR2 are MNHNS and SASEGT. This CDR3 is CASIGVPTDTQYF. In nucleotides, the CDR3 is TGTGCCAGCATAGGGGTCCCCACAGATACGCAGTATTTT.

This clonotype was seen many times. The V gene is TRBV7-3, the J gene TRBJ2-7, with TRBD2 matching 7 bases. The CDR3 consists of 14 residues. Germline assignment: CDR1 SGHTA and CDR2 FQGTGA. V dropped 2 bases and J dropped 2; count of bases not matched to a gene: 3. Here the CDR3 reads CASSLSSGPYEQYF. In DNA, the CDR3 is TGTGCCAGCAGCTTATCTAGCGGTCCCTACGAGCAGTACTTC.

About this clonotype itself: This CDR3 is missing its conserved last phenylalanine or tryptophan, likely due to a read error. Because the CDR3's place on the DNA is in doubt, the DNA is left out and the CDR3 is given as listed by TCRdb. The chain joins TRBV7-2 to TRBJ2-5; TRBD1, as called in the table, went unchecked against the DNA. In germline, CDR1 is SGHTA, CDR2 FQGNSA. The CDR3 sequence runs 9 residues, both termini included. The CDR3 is CASSLAPGL.

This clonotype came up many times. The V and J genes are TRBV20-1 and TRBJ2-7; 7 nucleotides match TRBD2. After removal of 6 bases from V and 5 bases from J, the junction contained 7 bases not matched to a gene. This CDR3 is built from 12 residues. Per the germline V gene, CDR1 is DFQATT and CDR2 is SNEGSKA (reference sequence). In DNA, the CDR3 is TGCAGTGCCAGACGCGGGAGCGACGAGCAGTACTTC. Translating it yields CSARRGSDEQYF.

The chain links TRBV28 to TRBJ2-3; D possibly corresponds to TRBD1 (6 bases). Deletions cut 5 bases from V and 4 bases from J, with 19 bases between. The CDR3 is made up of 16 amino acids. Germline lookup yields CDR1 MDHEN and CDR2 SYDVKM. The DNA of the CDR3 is TGTGCCAGCAGTGTACCAACAGGGTTTCGGGCAGATACGCAGTATTTT. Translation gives CASSVPTGFRADTQYF.

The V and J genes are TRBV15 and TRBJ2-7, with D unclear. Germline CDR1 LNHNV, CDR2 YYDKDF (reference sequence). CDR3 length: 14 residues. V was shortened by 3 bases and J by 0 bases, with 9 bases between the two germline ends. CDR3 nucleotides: TGTGCCACCAGCAGTTTAGGGCGCTCCTACGAGCAGTACTTC. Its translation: CATSSLGRSYEQYF.